The present T cell receptor (beta chain) was sequenced within a study of identical twins' blood T cells. General study points: Even for out-of-frame TCRbeta, twins reportedly shared V gene usage much more than unrelated donors. Environmental influences on twin similarity could not be excluded.

TCRdb re-derived calls from the 5' RACE reads in MiXCR, one entry per CDR3 protein. The repertoire includes a few hundred thousand distinct CDR3 sequences, over 25% of them detected once, and 5.5% to 6.5% sits in the top ten. Germline-derived CDR1 and CDR2 are MGHDK and SYGVNS. J was trimmed by 4 bases and V by 4 bases; bases with no gene match: 7. The CDR3 sequence is 15 residues long. Details on this clonotype: Its antigen is not known.

This clonotype was obtained from a woman aged 18-55 years in good health. This chain links TRBV25-1 with TRBJ1-2; 9 bases match TRBD1. The sample comprised PBMCs. In nucleotides, the CDR3 is TGTGCCAGCAGTGTTCTACAGGGGGCGAGCTATGGCTACACCTTC. Protein product: CASSVLQGASYGYTF.